The source of this TCR beta chain is a study of OX40 agonist ivuxolimab in advanced cancers. Study in general: The study treated patients with ivuxolimab, an agonistic anti-OX40 (CD134) antibody. Patients undergoing dose escalation presented with hepatocellular carcinoma, melanoma, renal cell or head and neck cancer.

Repertoires were generated with immunoSEQ multiplex PCR, while TCRdb's copy carries only in-frame clones and drops some. The sample lists roughly 60,000 clones, 70% to 90% occurring once. Trimming cost V 7 bases and J 4 bases, with 16 bases left between them. The germline V gene encodes CDR1 LNHDA and CDR2 SQIVND (reference sequence). The CDR3 contains 15 residues. The count of this clone is one. The sample here was CD4+ or CD8+ T cells sorted from blood, taken in a trial of the OX40 agonist ivuxolimab. The gene calls are TRBV19 and TRBJ2-2; D gene ambiguous. The clonotype originates from an adult with an advanced solid tumor such as melanoma, head and neck, liver or kidney cancer. In DNA, the CDR3 is TGTGCCAGTAAGGACGGCGGACGAAGCACCGGGGAGCTGTTTTTT. Protein: CASKDGGRSTGELFF. Combining the CDR3 with reference TRBV19 and TRBJ2-2 gives the whole variable domain DGGITQSPKYLFRKEGQNVTLSCEQNLNHDAMYWYRQDPGQGLRLIYYSQIVNDFQKGDIAEGYSVSREKKESFPLTVTSAQKNPTAFYLCASKDGGRSTGELFFGEGSRLTVL.